These T cell receptor beta chains were read from a single sample in a study of blood T cell repertoires in COVID-19. Some clones are missing from TCRdb's copy, which holds only in-frame ones; the method was immunoSEQ multiplex PCR. The table includes 120,000 or so clones, just under 80% detected once. Specimen: peripheral blood. The receptors were gathered from a human donor in a cohort sampled during active COVID-19. Both conserved end residues are part of each CDR3. D genes are given only for firm matches. Size is omitted from some rows. Given values are once, few, many or a class for expanded clones.

many | . | TRBJ1-1 | TRBV28 | CASSSSLGGNTEAFF | TGTGCCAGCAGCTCTTCGCTTGGCGGGAACACTGAAGCTTTCTTT
once | TRBD1 | TRBJ1-4 | TRBV4-1 | CASSHYFGQVNEKLFF | TGCGCCAGCAGCCACTATTTCGGACAGGTTAATGAAAAACTGTTTTTT
. | . | TRBJ2-3 | TRBV6-1 | CASSESGQDTQYF | TGTGCCAGCAGTGAATCCGGACAAGATACGCAGTATTTT
. | . | TRBJ2-5 | TRBV2 | CASSPRAQETQYF | TGTGCCAGCAGCCCCAGGGCGCAAGAGACCCAGTACTTC
once | . | TRBJ2-2 | TRBV7-2 | CASSPLVGRNTGELFF | TGTGCCAGCAGCCCCTTAGTGGGCAGGAACACCGGGGAGCTGTTTTTT
. | . | TRBJ1-1 | TRBV30 | CAWSPSNTEAFF | TGTGCCTGGAGCCCCTCGAACACTGAAGCTTTCTTT
. | TRBD1 | TRBJ2-3 | TRBV27 | CASSPDGTGTQYF | TGTGCCAGCAGTCCCGACGGGACAGGTACGCAGTATTTT
. | . | TRBJ2-2 | TRBV28 | CASSLSGELFF | TGTGCCAGCAGCCTTTCCGGGGAGCTGTTTTTT
. | TRBD2 | TRBJ2-1 | TRBV9 | CASSATSGTYNEQFF | TGTGCCAGCAGCGCGACTAGCGGAACCTACAATGAGCAGTTCTTC
. | . | TRBJ1-2 | TRBV5-1 | CASSLAAGYGYTF | TGCGCCAGCAGCTTGGCCGCAGGCTATGGCTACACCTTC
. | . | TRBJ1-1 | TRBV10-3 | CAISEGGARAFF | TGTGCCATCAGTGAGGGCGGGGCTCGGGCTTTCTTT
. | . | TRBJ2-1 | TRBV6-5 | CASSYSSNEQFF | TGTGCCAGCAGTTACTCGTCGAATGAGCAGTTCTTC
. | TRBD1 | TRBJ1-2 | TRBV5-4 | CASSFPTGPVGDGYTF | TGTGCCAGCAGCTTTCCGACAGGGCCCGTCGGGGACGGCTACACCTTC
many | . | TRBJ1-5 | TRBV30 | CAWSAKGGNQPQHF | TGTGCCTGGAGTGCCAAGGGGGGCAATCAGCCCCAGCATTTT
. | . | TRBJ2-7 | TRBV4-2 | CASSRLGGRGNYEQYF | TGTGCCAGCAGCCGTTTGGGGGGAAGAGGTAACTACGAGCAGTACTTC